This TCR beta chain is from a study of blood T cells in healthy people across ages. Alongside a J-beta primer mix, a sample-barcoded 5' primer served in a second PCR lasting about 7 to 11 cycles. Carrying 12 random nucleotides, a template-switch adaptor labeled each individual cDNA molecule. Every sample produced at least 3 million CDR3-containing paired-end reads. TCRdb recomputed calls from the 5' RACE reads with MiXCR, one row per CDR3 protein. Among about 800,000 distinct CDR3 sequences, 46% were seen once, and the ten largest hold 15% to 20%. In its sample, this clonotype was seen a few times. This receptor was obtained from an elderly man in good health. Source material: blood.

CDR3 in DNA: TGTGCCAGCAGTTTACTCGGGACAGGTGAAGCTTTCTTT. As protein: CASSLLGTGEAFF. The chain recombines TRBV28 with TRBJ1-1, with 8 bases identical to TRBD1. The CDR3 is 13 residues long. V trimming: 2 bases; J trimming: 7 bases; junction bases outside the gene matches: 3. Germline V gene data show CDR1 as MDHEN and CDR2 as SYDVKM.